The subject of this entry is one TCR beta chain. Its antigen is undetermined. The same CDR3 can be traced to other DNA sequences in this sample. The data were obtained in a study of Ad26.COV2.S vaccination and SARS-CoV-2 variants. In the study overall: Intramuscular Ad26.COV2.S at 5x10^10 or 1x10^11 viral particles. Study-wide results and limits: Breadth and depth estimates from TCRs may understate total T cell responses. Placebo recipients trailed vaccine recipients in spike-specific TCR breadth.

Germline CDR1 and CDR2: GTSNPN and SVGIG (reference sequence). V shed 0 bases and J shed 8 bases, with 7 bases lying between them. The CDR3 consists of 11 residues. Specified treatment: approximately 18 received Ad26.COV2.S at low or high dose, single or two shots; roughly 5 received placebo; per-sample allocation not given. Specimen acquisition occurred on day 63 following the initial vaccine or placebo injection. An Ad26 vector that expressed Wuhan-strain SARS-CoV-2 spike constituted the vaccine. The assay was immunoSEQ multiplex PCR, and TCRdb's table has in-frame clones only and misses some. The sample holds around 450,000 clones; about 88% are singletons and the top ten take about 2.5%.

The chain carries TRBV30 and TRBJ1-2; no clear D. The source is a person between 18 and 65 years old who received the Ad26.COV2.S COVID-19 vaccine or a placebo. The starting material was peripheral blood, obtained in a trial of Ad26.COV2.S vaccine versus placebo. CDR3 DNA: TGTGCCTGGAGTGTAAGAGGGGGCTACACCTTC. Translating it yields CAWSVRGGYTF.